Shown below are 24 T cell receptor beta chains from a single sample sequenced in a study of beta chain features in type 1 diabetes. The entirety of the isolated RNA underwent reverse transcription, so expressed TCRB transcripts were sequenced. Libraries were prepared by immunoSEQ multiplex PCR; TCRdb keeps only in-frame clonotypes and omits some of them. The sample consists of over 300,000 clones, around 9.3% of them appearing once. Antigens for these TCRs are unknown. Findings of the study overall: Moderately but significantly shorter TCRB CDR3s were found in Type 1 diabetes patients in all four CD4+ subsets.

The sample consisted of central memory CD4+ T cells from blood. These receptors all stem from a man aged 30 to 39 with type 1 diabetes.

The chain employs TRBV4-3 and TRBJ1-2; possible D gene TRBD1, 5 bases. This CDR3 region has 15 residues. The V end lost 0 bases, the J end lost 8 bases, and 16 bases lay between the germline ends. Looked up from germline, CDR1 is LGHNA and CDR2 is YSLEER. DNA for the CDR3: TGCGCCAGCAGCCAAGACTCCCAGGGTGGCGGGGGCTACACCTTC. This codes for CASSQDSQGGGGYTF.

Here the CDR3 reads CASRGYNEQFF. As DNA, the CDR3 is TGTGCCAGCCGAGGTTACAATGAGCAGTTCTTC. This chain links TRBV5-5 with TRBJ2-1, with unresolved D. Trimming cost V 7 bases and J 4 bases, with 6 bases left between them. In germline, CDR1 is SGHKS, CDR2 YYEKEE (reference sequence). This CDR3 region has 11 residues.

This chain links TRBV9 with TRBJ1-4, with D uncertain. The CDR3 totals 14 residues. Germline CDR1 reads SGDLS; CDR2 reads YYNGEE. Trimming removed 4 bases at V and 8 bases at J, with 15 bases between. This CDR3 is CASSRQAGNEKLFF. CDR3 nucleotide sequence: TGTGCCAGCAGCCGTCAAGCAGGCAACGAAAAACTGTTTTTT.

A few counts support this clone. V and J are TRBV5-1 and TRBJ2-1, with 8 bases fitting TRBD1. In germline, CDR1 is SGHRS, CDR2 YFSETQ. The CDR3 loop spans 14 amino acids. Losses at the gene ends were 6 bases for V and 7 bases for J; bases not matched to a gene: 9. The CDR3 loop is CASTPDRAGNEQFF. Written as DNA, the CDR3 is TGCGCCAGCACCCCGGACAGGGCTGGGAATGAGCAGTTCTTC. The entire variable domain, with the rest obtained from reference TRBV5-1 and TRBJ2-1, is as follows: KAGVTQTPRYLIKTRGQQVTLSCSPISGHRSVSWYQQTPGQGLQFLFEYFSETQRNKGNFPGRFSGRQFSNSRSEMNVSTLELGDSALYLCASTPDRAGNEQFFGPGTRLTVL.

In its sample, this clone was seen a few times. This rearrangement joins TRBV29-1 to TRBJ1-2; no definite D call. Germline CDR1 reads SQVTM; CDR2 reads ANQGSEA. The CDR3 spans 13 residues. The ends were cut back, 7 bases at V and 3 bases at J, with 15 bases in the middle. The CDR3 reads CSAFLGEDYGYTF. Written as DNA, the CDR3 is TGCAGCGCCTTCCTTGGGGAAGACTATGGCTACACCTTC.

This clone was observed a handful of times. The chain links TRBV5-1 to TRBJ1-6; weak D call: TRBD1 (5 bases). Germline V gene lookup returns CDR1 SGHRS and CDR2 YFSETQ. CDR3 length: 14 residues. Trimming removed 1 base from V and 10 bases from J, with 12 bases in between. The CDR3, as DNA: TGCGCCAGCAGCTTGTTCGGGGGGAACTCACCCCTCCACTTT. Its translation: CASSLFGGNSPLHF.

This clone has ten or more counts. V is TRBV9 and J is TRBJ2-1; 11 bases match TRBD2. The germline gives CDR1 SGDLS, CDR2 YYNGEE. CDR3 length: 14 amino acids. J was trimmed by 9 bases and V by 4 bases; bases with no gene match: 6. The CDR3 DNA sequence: TGTGCCAGCAGCCAACTAGCGGGGGTGGGTGAGCAGTTCTTC. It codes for CASSQLAGVGEQFF.

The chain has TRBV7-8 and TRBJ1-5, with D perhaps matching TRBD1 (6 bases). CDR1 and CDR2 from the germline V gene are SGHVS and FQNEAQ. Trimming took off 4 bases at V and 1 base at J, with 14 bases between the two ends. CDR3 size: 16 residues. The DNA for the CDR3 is TGTGCCAGCAGCTCCCTGGCAGGGACAAGCAATCAGCCCCAGCATTTT. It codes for CASSSLAGTSNQPQHF.

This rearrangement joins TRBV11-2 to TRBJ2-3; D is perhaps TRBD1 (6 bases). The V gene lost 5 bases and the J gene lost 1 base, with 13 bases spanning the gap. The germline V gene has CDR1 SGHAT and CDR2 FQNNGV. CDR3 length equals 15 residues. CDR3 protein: CASSPLTGGTDTQYF. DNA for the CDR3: TGTGCCAGCAGCCCCTTGACAGGAGGCACAGATACGCAGTATTTT.

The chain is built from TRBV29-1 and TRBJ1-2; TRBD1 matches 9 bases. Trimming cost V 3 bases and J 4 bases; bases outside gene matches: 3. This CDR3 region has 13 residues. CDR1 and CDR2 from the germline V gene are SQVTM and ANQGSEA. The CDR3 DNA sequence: TGCAGCGTTGAGGGACAGGGCCCCTATGGCTACACCTTC. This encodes CSVEGQGPYGYTF. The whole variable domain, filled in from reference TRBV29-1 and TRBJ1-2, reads SAVISQKPSRDICQRGTSLTIQCQVDSQVTMMFWYRQQPGQSLTLIATANQGSEATYESGFVIDKFPISRPNLTFSTLTVSNMSPEDSSIYLCSVEGQGPYGYTFGSGTRLTVV.

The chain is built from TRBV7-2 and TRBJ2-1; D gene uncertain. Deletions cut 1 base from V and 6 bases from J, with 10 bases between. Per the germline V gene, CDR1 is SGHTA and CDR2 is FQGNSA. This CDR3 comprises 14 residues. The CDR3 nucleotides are TGTGCCAGCAGCTTAGGGGTAACCCTCAATGAGCAGTTCTTC. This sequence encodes CASSLGVTLNEQFF.

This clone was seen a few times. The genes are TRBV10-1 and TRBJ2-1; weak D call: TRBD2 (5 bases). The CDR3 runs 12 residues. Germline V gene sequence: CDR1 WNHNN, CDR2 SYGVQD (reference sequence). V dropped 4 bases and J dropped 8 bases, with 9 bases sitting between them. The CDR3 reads CASSGPGYEQFF. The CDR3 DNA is TGCGCCAGCAGTGGCCCGGGATATGAGCAGTTCTTC.

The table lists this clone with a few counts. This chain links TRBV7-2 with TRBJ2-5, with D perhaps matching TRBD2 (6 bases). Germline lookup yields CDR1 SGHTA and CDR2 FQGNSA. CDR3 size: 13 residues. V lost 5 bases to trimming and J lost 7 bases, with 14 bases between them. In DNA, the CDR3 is TGTGCCAGCAGCCCCTCGCGGGGTTCGACCCAGTACTTC. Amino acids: CASSPSRGSTQYF.

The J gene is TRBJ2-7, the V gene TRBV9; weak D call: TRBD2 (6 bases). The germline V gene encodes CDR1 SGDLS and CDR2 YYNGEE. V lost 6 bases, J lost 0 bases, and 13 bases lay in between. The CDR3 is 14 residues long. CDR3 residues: CASTRGELSYEQYF. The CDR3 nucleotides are TGTGCCAGCACACGCGGGGAACTCTCCTACGAGCAGTACTTC.

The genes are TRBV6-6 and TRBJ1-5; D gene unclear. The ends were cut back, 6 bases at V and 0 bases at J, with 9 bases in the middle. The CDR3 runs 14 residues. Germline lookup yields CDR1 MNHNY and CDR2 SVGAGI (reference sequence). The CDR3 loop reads CASRDVSSNQPQHF. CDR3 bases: TGTGCCAGCAGAGACGTTAGTAGCAATCAGCCCCAGCATTTT.

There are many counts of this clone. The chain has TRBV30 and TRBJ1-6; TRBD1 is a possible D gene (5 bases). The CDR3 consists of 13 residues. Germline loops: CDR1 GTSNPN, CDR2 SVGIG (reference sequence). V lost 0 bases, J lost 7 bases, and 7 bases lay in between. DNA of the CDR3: TGTGCCTGGAGTGTACAGGACAATTCACCCCTCCACTTT. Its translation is CAWSVQDNSPLHF.

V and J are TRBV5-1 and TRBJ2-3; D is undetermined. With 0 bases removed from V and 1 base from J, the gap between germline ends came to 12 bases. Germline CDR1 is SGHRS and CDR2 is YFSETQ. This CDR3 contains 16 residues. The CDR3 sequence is CASSLEVAGGTDTQYF. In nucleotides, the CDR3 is TGCGCCAGCAGCTTGGAAGTAGCAGGTGGCACAGATACGCAGTATTTT. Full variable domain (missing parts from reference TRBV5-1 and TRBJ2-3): KAGVTQTPRYLIKTRGQQVTLSCSPISGHRSVSWYQQTPGQGLQFLFEYFSETQRNKGNFPGRFSGRQFSNSRSEMNVSTLELGDSALYLCASSLEVAGGTDTQYFGPGTRLTVL.

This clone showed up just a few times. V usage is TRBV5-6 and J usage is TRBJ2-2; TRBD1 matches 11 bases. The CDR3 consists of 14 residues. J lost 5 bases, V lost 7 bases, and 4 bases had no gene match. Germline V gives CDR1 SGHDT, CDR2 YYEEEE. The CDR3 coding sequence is TGTGCCAGCCAAGGACAGGGGGCAACCGGGGAGCTGTTTTTT. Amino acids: CASQGQGATGELFF.

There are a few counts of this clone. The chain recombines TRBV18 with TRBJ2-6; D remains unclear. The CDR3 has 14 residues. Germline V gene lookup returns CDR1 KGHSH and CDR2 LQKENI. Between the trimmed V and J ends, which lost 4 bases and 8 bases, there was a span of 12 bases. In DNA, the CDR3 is TGTGCCAGCTCACTTTGGAAGGGTACCAACGTCCTGACTTTC. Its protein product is CASSLWKGTNVLTF.

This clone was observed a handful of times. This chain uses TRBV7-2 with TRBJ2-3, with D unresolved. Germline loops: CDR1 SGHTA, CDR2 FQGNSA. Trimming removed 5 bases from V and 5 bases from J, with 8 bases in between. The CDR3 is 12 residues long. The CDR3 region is CASSLPGDTQYF. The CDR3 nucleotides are TGTGCCAGCAGCCTACCCGGAGATACGCAGTATTTT.

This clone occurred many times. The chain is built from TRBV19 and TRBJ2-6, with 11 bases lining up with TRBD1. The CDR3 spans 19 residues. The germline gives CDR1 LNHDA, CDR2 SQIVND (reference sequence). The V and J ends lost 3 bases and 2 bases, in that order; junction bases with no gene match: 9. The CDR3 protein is CASSMQSGQGAPGANVLTF. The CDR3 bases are TGTGCCAGTAGTATGCAATCTGGACAGGGGGCGCCTGGGGCCAACGTCCTGACTTTC.

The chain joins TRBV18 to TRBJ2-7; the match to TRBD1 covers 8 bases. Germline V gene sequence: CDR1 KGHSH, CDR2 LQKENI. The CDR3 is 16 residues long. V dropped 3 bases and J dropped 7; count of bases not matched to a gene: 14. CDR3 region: CASSPPSGTGLGEQYF. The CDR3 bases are TGTGCCAGCTCACCCCCGTCGGGGACAGGCCTGGGGGAGCAGTACTTC.

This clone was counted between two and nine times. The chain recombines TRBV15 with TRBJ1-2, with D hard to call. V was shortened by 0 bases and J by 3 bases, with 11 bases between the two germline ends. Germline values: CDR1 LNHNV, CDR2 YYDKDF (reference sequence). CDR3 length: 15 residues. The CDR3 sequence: CATSRDMNSYYGYTF. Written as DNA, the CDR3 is TGTGCCACCAGCAGAGATATGAACTCCTACTATGGCTACACCTTC.

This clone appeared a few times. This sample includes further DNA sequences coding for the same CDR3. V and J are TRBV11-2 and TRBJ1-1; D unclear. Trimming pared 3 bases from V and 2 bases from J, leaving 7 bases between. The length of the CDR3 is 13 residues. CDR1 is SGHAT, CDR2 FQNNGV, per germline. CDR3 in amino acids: CASSFGTNTEAFF. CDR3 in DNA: TGTGCCAGCAGCTTCGGAACAAACACTGAAGCTTTCTTT.